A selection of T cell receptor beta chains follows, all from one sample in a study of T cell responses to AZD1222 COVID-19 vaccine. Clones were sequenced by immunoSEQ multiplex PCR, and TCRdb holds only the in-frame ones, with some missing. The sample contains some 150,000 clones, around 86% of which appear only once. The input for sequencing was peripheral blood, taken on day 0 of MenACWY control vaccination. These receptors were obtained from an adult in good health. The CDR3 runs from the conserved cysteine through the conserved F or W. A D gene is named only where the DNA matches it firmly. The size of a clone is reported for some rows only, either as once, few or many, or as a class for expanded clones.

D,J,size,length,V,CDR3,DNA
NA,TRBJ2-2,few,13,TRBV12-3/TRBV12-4,CASSLANTGELFF,TGTGCCAGCAGTTTGGCTAACACCGGGGAGCTGTTTTTT
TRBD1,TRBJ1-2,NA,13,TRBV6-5,CASSPGQGSGYTF,TGTGCCAGCAGCCCGGGACAGGGGAGCGGCTACACCTTC
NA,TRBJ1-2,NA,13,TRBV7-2,CASSLAESYGYTF,TGTGCCAGCAGCCTTGCAGAATCCTATGGCTACACCTTC
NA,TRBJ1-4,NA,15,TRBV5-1,CASSIQASTNEKLFF,TGCGCCAGCAGTATACAAGCATCAACTAATGAAAAACTGTTTTTT
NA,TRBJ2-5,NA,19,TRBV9,CASSVGLRGGQGAQETQYF,TGTGCCAGCAGCGTAGGGTTGCGGGGGGGCCAGGGGGCCCAAGAGACCCAGTACTTC
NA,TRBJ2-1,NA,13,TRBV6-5,CASSYVSRSEQFF,TGTGCCAGCAGTTACGTCAGTAGGAGTGAGCAGTTCTTC
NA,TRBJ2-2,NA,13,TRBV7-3,CASSSGAPGELFF,TGTGCCAGCAGCTCAGGGGCACCCGGGGAGCTGTTTTTT
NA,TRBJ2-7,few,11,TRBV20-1,CSAKDSYEQYF,TGCAGTGCCAAAGACAGCTACGAGCAGTACTTC
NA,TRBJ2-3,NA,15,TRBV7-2,CASSAWTARTDTQYF,TGTGCCAGCAGCGCGTGGACTGCACGCACAGATACGCAGTATTTT
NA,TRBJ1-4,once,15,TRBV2,CASSEQGTVNEKLFF,TGTGCCAGCAGTGAACAAGGGACGGTGAATGAAAAACTGTTTTTT
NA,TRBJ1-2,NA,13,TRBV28,CASGYHLRGGYTF,TGTGCCAGCGGGTACCACTTACGAGGGGGCTACACCTTC
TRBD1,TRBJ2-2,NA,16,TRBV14,CASSQSGQGWPGELFF,TGTGCCAGCAGCCAATCGGGACAGGGGTGGCCCGGGGAGCTGTTTTTT
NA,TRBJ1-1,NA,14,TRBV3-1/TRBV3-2,CASSQEGRNTEAFF,TGTGCCAGCAGCCAAGAAGGGCGGAACACTGAAGCTTTCTTT
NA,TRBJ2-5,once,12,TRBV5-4,CASSFSGETQYF,TGTGCCAGCAGCTTCTCGGGAGAGACCCAGTACTTC
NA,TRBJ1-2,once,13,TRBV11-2,CASSLARQGGYTF,TGTGCCAGCAGCTTAGCCCGGCAGGGAGGCTACACCTTC
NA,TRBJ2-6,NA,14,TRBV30,CAWRRGSGANVLTF,TGTGCCTGGAGACGTGGCTCTGGGGCCAACGTCCTGACTTTC
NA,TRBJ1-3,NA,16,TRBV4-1,CASSQPGPSSGNTIYF,TGCGCCAGCAGCCAGCCGGGACCGAGCTCTGGAAACACCATATATTTT
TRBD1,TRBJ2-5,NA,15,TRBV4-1,CASSQDRDRGGTQYF,TGCGCCAGCAGCCAAGATAGGGACAGGGGGGGGACCCAGTACTTC
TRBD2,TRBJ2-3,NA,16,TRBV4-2,CASSQDEASGGDTQYF,TGTGCCAGCAGCCAAGATGAGGCTAGCGGGGGAGATACGCAGTATTTT
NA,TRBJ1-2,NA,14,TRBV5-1,CASSPGGGGDGYTF,TGCGCCAGCAGCCCTGGCGGAGGGGGTGATGGCTACACCTTC
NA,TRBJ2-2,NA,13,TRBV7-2,CASSFLYTGELFF,TGTGCCAGCAGCTTTTTGTACACCGGGGAGCTGTTTTTT
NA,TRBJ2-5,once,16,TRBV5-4,CASSLGTGAGEETQYF,TGTGCCAGCAGCTTGGGGACAGGAGCGGGGGAGGAGACCCAGTACTTC
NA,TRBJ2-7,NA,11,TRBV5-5,CASSMSYEQYF,TGTGCCAGCAGCATGAGCTACGAGCAGTACTTC
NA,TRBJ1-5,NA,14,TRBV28,CASFVGGSNQPQHF,TGTGCCAGCTTTGTGGGGGGGAGCAATCAGCCCCAGCATTTT
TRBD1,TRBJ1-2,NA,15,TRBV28,CASSLPGTGAYGYTF,TGTGCCAGCAGTTTACCCGGGACAGGGGCATATGGCTACACCTTC
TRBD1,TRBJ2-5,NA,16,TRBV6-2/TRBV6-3,CASSFGPQGAGETQYF,TGTGCCAGCAGTTTTGGTCCCCAGGGGGCCGGAGAGACCCAGTACTTC
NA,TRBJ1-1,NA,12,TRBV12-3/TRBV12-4,CASSTRELGIFF,TGTGCCAGCAGCACACGGGAGCTGGGGATATTTTTT
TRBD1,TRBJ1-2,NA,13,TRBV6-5,CASRETGRFGYTF,TGTGCCAGCAGGGAGACAGGGCGGTTTGGCTACACCTTC
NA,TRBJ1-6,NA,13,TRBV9,CASSAYPNSPLHF,TGTGCCAGCAGCGCCTACCCTAATTCACCCCTCCACTTT
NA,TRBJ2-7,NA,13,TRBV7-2,CASSFLARDEQYF,TGTGCCAGCAGCTTCCTAGCGAGAGACGAGCAGTACTTC
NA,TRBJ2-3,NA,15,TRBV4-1,CASSQDEEITDTQYF,TGCGCCAGCAGCCAAGATGAGGAAATCACAGATACGCAGTATTTT
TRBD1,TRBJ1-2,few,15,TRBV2,CASSTQGAISYGYTF,TGTGCCAGCAGTACACAGGGGGCGATCAGCTATGGCTACACCTTC
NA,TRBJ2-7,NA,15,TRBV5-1,CASSLSAGVPYEQYF,TGCGCCAGCAGCTTGTCCGCAGGGGTCCCCTACGAGCAGTACTTC
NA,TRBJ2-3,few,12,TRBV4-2,CASSPGSATQYF,TGTGCCAGCAGCCCAGGGAGTGCTACGCAGTATTTT
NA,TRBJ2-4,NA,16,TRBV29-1,CSVEGGTRDPLDIQYF,TGCAGCGTTGAAGGGGGGACACGGGATCCCTTGGACATTCAGTACTTC
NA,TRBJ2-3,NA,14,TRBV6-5,CASSYSSGVDTQYF,TGTGCCAGCAGTTACTCGTCAGGGGTAGATACGCAGTATTTT
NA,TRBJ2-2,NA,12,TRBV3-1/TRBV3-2,CASSQHTGELFF,TGTGCCAGCAGCCAACACACCGGGGAGCTGTTTTTT
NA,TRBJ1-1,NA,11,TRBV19,CASKLGFEAFF,TGTGCCAGTAAACTGGGATTTGAAGCTTTCTTT
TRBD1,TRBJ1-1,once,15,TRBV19,CASSIVGTVNTEAFF,TGTGCCAGTAGTATAGTCGGGACAGTGAACACTGAAGCTTTCTTT